Shown below are 14 T cell receptor beta chains from a single sample sequenced in a study of control samples from healthy donors and cancer patients (dated by TCRdb to the early 2020s). The protocol used for the library was the immunoSEQ multiplex PCR assay. Sourced from immuneACCESS, this table was stored by TCRdb with only in-frame sequences that have V and J called. A share of the clones is absent; for the studies checked, an unresolved V gene accounts for under half, and the remainder has no known explanation. In this sample the table shows roughly 30,000 clones, 70% to 80% of which occur a single time. The top ten constitute 20% to 25% of the sample. The sequenced sample consisted of PBMCs. These receptors were collected from a man aged 60 to 69 with head and neck cancer.

In the case of this clone: The same CDR3 also results from other DNA sequences found in this sample. The gene calls are TRBV28 and TRBJ2-7; the match to TRBD1 covers 10 bases. Germline loops: CDR1 MDHEN, CDR2 SYDVKM. The CDR3 contains 15 residues. The J segment lost 7 bases and the V segment lost 5 bases, leaving 11 bases of the junction unmatched. CDR3 amino acids: CASSPRGTGVGEQYF. The CDR3 DNA is TGTGCCAGCAGTCCTCGGGGGACAGGGGTGGGGGAGCAGTACTTC.

The V gene is TRBV9, the J gene TRBJ1-1; TRBD1 matches 7 bases. The CDR3 length is 14 residues. In germline, CDR1 is SGDLS, CDR2 YYNGEE. V lost 3 bases and J lost 4; bases outside the gene matches: 6. The CDR3 bases are TGTGCCAGCAGCGGAGAGGGGGCAAGCACTGAAGCTTTCTTT. Translated: CASSGEGASTEAFF.

The V and J genes are TRBV11-3 and TRBJ2-3; D unresolved. The CDR3 sequence is 12 residues long. Germline V gene sequence: CDR1 SGHNT, CDR2 YENEEA. With 1 base removed from V and 5 bases from J, the gap between germline ends came to 4 bases. The CDR3 spells CASSLGRDTQYF. CDR3 bases: TGTGCCAGCAGCTTAGGCAGAGATACGCAGTATTTT.

CDR3 coding DNA: TGTGCCAGCAGCCGCGGAACGACCAATGAGCAGTTCTTC. It is translated as CASSRGTTNEQFF. The gene calls are TRBV7-3 and TRBJ2-1; no firm D call. The CDR3 totals 13 residues. Germline loops: CDR1 SGHTA, CDR2 FQGTGA. Trimming removed 5 bases at V and 6 bases at J, with 11 bases between.

This clone has more than one count but fewer than ten. The chain carries TRBV13 and TRBJ2-7; 12 bases fit TRBD2. J gave up 7 bases and V 5 bases, and 18 bases lay outside the gene matches. The CDR3 is 18 amino acids. Germline CDR1 is PRHDT and CDR2 is FYEKMQ (reference sequence). CDR3: CASSRLAGVLASKEEQYF. The CDR3 DNA reads TGTGCCAGCAGCAGACTAGCGGGAGTTTTAGCCTCAAAAGAAGAGCAGTACTTC.

This chain links TRBV27 with TRBJ2-2, with D maybe TRBD1 (6 bases). The CDR3 has 13 amino acids. Germline V gene lookup returns CDR1 MNHEY and CDR2 SMNVEV (reference sequence). V was shortened by 6 bases and J by 5 bases, with 10 bases between the two germline ends. CDR3 nucleotides: TGTGCCAGCAGCCTACAGGGTACCGGGGAGCTGTTTTTT. It yields the protein CASSLQGTGELFF.

The chain is built from TRBV28 and TRBJ2-1; TRBD1 aligns across 9 bases. The CDR3 loop spans 14 amino acids. Germline CDR1 is MDHEN and CDR2 is SYDVKM. Trimming removed 6 bases from V and 9 bases from J; junction bases left unmatched: 9. The CDR3 nucleotides are TGTGCCAGCAGCCTACAGGGGGCAAAGGGTGAGCAGTTCTTC. Protein: CASSLQGAKGEQFF.

The chain couples TRBV6-5 to TRBJ2-3; TRBD2 aligns across 8 bases. The germline CDR1 and CDR2 sequences are MNHEY and SVGAGI. The CDR3 is 15 residues long. Trimming removed 0 bases from V and 5 bases from J; junction bases left unmatched: 4. DNA of the CDR3: TGTGCCAGCAGTTACTCAGCGGGAGCGGTAGATACGCAGTATTTT. Amino acid sequence: CASSYSAGAVDTQYF.

V is TRBV28 and J is TRBJ1-4; 7 bases are a match to TRBD1. There are 16 residues in the CDR3. With 5 bases clipped from V and 8 bases from J, the junction kept 14 bases outside the gene matches. CDR1 is MDHEN, CDR2 SYDVKM, per germline. CDR3 sequence: CASSLFTGAVGEKLFF. CDR3 bases: TGTGCCAGCAGTCTTTTCACAGGGGCGGTGGGGGAAAAACTGTTTTTT.

The gene calls are TRBV19 and TRBJ1-1; D not certain. This CDR3 region has 11 residues. The germline V gene encodes CDR1 LNHDA and CDR2 SQIVND (reference sequence). The V gene lost 7 bases and the J gene lost 1 base, with 4 bases spanning the gap. The CDR3 loop is CASTWNTEAFF. The CDR3 DNA is TGTGCCAGTACCTGGAACACTGAAGCTTTCTTT.

In regard to this clone: A junction end diverges from the germline sequence, so it may reflect a read error. The genes are TRBV2 and TRBJ2-3; D not resolved. This CDR3 contains 15 residues. In germline, CDR1 is SNHLY, CDR2 FYNNEI. The CDR3 DNA is TGTGCCAGCAGGGAAGGGCCCCCGGGCGCAGATACGCAGTATTTT. Translating gives CASREGPPGADTQYF.

V and J are TRBV28 and TRBJ2-5; 11 bases agree with TRBD2. The CDR3 spans 15 residues. The germline V gene has CDR1 MDHEN and CDR2 SYDVKM. Trimming removed 7 bases from V and 1 base from J; junction bases left unmatched: 5. The CDR3 bases are TGTGCCAGCAAAGTTAGCGGGAGGGCCCAAGAGACCCAGTACTTC. It translates to CASKVSGRAQETQYF.

The chain carries TRBV3-1 (or the pseudogene TRBV3-2) and TRBJ2-4; no firm D call. Trimming shortened V by 1 base and J by 0 bases, and 7 bases separated the two germline ends. The CDR3 runs 15 residues. The germline CDR1 and CDR2 sequences are LGHDT and YNNKEL (reference sequence). The CDR3 DNA reads as TGTGCCAGCAGCCAAGGACCGATAGCCAAAAACATTCAGTACTTC. As protein: CASSQGPIAKNIQYF.

This clone was recorded a few times. In DNA, the CDR3 is TGTGCCAGCAGCTATGGACTACCTAACGAGCAGTACTTC. Amino acid sequence: CASSYGLPNEQYF. V is TRBV6-6 and J is TRBJ2-7, with a possible D match to TRBD2 (6 bases). V gave up 6 bases and J gave up 5 bases, with 14 bases separating them. This CDR3 comprises 13 residues. In germline, CDR1 is MNHNY, CDR2 SVGAGI (reference sequence).